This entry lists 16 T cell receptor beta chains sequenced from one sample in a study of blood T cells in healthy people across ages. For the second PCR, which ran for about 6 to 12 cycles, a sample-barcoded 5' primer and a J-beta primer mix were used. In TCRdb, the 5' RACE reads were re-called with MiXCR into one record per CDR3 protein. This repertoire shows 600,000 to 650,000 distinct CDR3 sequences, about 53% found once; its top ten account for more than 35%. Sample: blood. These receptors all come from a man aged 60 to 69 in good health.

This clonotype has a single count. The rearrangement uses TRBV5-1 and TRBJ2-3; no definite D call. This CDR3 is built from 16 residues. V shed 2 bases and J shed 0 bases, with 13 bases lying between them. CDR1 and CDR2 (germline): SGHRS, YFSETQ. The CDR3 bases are TGCGCCAGCAGCTTCATGGTTGGGCAAAGCACAGATACGCAGTATTTT. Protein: CASSFMVGQSTDTQYF.

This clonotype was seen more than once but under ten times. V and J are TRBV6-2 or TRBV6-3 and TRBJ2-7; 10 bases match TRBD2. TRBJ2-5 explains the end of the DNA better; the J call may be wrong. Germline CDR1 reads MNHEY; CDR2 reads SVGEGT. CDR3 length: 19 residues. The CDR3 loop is CASSYSPGTSDYNRETQYF. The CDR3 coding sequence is TGTGCCAGCAGTTACTCACCCGGGACTAGCGACTACAACCGAGAGACCCAGTACTTC.

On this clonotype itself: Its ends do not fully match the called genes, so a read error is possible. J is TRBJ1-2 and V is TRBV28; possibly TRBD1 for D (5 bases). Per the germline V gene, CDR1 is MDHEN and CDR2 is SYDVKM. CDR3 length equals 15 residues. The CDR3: CASSRRGVGNYSYTF. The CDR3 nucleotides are TGTGCCAGCAGCCGGCGAGGGGTGGGTAACTATAGCTACACCTTC.

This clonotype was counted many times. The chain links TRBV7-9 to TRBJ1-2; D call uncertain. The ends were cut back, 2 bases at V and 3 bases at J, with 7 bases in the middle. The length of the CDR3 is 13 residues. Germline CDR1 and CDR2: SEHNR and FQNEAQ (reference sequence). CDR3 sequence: CASSLPGDYGYTF. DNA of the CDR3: TGTGCCAGCAGCTTACCGGGAGACTATGGCTACACCTTC. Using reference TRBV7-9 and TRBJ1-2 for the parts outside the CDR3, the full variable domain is DTGVSQNPRHKITKRGQNVTFRCDPISEHNRLYWYRQTLGQGPEFLTYFQNEAQLEKSRLLSDRFSAERPKGSFSTLEIQRTEQGDSAMYLCASSLPGDYGYTFGSGTRLTVV.

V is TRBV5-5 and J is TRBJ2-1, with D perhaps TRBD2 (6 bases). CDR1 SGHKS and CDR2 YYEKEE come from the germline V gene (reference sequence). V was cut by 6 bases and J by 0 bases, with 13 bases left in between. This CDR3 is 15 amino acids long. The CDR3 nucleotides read TGTGCCAGCACCTGGGGTAGCGGCTCCTACAATGAGCAGTTCTTC. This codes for CASTWGSGSYNEQFF.

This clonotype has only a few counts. The CDR3 DNA sequence: TGCAGTGCAACCCTAGCGGGGAGCTCCTACAATGAGCAGTTCTTC. Protein: CSATLAGSSYNEQFF. V and J are TRBV20-1 and TRBJ2-1; 9 bases map to TRBD2. The junction had 6 bases not matched to a gene; V was cut back by 6 bases and J by 0 bases. Germline assignment: CDR1 DFQATT and CDR2 SNEGSKA (reference sequence). There are 15 residues in the CDR3.

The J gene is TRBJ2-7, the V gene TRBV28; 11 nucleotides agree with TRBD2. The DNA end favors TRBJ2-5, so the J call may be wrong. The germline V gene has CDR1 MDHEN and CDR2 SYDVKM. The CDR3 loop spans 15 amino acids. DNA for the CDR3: TGTGCCAGCAGGACTAGCGGGGCCTCGAGGGAGACCCAGTACTTC. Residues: CASRTSGASRETQYF.

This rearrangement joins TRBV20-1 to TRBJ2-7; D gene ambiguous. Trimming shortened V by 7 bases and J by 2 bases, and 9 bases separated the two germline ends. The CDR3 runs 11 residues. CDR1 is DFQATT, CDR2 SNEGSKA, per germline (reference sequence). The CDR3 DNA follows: TGCAGTGTTCGGGCCCCCTACGAGCAGTACTTC. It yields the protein CSVRAPYEQYF.

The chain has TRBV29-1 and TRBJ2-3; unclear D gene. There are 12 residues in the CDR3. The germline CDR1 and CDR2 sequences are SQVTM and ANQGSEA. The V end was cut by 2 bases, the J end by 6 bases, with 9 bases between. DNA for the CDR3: TGCAGCGTTGAAATGCAGACCGATACGCAGTATTTT. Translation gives CSVEMQTDTQYF.

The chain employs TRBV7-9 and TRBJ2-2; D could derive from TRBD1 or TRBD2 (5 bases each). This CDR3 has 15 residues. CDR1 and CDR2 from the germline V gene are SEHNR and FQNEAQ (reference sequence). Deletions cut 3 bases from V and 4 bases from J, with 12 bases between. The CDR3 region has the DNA TGTGCCAGCAGCTTTTTGGCAGGGACCACCGGGGAGCTGTTTTTT. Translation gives CASSFLAGTTGELFF. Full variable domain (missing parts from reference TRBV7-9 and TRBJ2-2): DTGVSQNPRHKITKRGQNVTFRCDPISEHNRLYWYRQTLGQGPEFLTYFQNEAQLEKSRLLSDRFSAERPKGSFSTLEIQRTEQGDSAMYLCASSFLAGTTGELFFGEGSRLTVL.

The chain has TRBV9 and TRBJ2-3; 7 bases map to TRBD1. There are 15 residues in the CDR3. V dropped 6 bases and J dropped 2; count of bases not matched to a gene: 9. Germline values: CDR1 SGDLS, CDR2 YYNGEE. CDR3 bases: TGTGCCAGCACCACTACAGGGGTCCCCACAGATACGCAGTATTTT. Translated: CASTTTGVPTDTQYF. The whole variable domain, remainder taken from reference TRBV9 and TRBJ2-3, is DSGVTQTPKHLITATGQRVTLRCSPRSGDLSVYWYQQSLDQGLQFLIQYYNGEERAKGNILERFSAQQFPDLHSELNLSSLELGDSALYFCASTTTGVPTDTQYFGPGTRLTVL.

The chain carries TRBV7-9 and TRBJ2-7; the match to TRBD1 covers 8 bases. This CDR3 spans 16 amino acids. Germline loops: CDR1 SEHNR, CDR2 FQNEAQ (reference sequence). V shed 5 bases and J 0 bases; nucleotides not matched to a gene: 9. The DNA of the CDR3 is TGTGCCAGCAGCCTGAAGCAGGGGGCCGGCTCCTACGAGCAGTACTTC. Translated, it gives CASSLKQGAGSYEQYF. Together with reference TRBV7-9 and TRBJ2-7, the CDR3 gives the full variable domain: DTGVSQNPRHKITKRGQNVTFRCDPISEHNRLYWYRQTLGQGPEFLTYFQNEAQLEKSRLLSDRFSAERPKGSFSTLEIQRTEQGDSAMYLCASSLKQGAGSYEQYFGPGTRLTVT.

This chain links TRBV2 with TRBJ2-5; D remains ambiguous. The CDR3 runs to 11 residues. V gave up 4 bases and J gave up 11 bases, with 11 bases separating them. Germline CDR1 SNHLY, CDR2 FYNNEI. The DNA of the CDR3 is TGTGCCAGCAGTGGGGCCCTTGAGCAGTACTTC. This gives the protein CASSGALEQYF.

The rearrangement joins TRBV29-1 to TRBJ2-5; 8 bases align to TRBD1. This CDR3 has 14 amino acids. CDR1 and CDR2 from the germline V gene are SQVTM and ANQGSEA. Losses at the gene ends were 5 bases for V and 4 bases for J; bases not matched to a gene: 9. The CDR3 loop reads CSVRTGHGIETQYF. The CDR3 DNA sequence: TGCAGCGTTCGGACAGGGCACGGGATAGAGACCCAGTACTTC.

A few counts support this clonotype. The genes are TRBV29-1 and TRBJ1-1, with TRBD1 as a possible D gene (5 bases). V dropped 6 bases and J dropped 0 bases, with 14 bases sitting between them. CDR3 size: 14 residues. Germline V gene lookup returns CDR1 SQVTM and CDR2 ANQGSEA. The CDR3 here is CSVSGLPMNTEAFF. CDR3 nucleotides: TGCAGCGTCTCGGGACTCCCAATGAACACTGAAGCTTTCTTT.

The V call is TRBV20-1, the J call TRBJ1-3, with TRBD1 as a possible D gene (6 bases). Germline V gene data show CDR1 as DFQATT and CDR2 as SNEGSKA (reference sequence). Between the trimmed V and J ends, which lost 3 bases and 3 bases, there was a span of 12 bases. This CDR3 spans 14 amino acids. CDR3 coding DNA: TGCAGTGCTAGCCCCGGACAGTTTGGAAACACCATATATTTT. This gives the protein CSASPGQFGNTIYF.